Below, one TCR beta chain is given with its context. Its antigen is currently unknown. This record comes from a study of lymphopenia after photon versus proton radiotherapy. Study results and caveats: Relative stability marked proton patients; photon patients lost diversity and naive cells. Post-nadir diversity loss with photons came from oligoclonal expansion, particularly CD8+ Temra cells.

Trimming pared 0 bases from V and 2 bases from J, leaving 30 bases between. This CDR3 region has 22 residues. CDR1 and CDR2 from the germline V gene are WNHNN and SYGVQD (reference sequence). The data were produced by immunoSEQ multiplex PCR, yet TCRdb's version contains in-frame clones alone and is incomplete. This table has some 16,000 clones, 80% to 90% appearing once. The sample consisted of peripheral blood, taken from a patient treated with proton-based radiotherapy. The V call is TRBV10-1, the J call TRBJ2-3, with TRBD1 as a possible D gene (6 bases). This sequence originates from a woman aged 60 to 75 with cholangiocarcinoma. Some clones in this sample may be carry-over from other donors' samples. The CDR3 region is CASSESSHKVMAGQLFTDTQYF. CDR3 nucleotide sequence: TGCGCCAGCAGTGAGTCTAGCCATAAAGTGATGGCCGGACAGCTCTTCACAGATACGCAGTATTTT.